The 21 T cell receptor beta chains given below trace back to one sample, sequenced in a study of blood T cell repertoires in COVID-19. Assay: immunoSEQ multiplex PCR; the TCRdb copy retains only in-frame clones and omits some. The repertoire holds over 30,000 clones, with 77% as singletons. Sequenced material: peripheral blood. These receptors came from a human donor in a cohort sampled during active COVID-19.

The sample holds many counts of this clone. CDR3 coding DNA: TGTGCCAGTCGTAACCAGGGGGGTTCTGGAAACACCATATATTTT. It translates to CASRNQGGSGNTIYF. This chain uses TRBV19 with TRBJ1-3; 7 nucleotides agree with TRBD1. This CDR3 is 15 amino acids long. The germline gives CDR1 LNHDA, CDR2 SQIVND (reference sequence). Trimming took 8 bases from V and 1 from J; bases not matched to a gene: 8.

CDR3 DNA: TGTGCCAGCAGCTCCAGACTAGCCGTGGGAGATACGCAGTATTTT. It codes for CASSSRLAVGDTQYF. The chain links TRBV9 to TRBJ2-3; 7 bases are a match to TRBD2. The V segment lost 4 bases and the J segment 5 bases; nucleotides outside the gene matches: 10. The CDR3 spans 15 residues. CDR1 is SGDLS and CDR2 is YYNGEE in the germline V gene.

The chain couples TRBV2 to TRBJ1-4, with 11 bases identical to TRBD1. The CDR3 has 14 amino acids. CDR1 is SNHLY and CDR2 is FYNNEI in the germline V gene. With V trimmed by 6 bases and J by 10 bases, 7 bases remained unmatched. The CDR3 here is CASSRDRGAGKLFF. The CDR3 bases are TGTGCCAGCAGCCGGGACAGGGGGGCCGGAAAACTGTTTTTT.

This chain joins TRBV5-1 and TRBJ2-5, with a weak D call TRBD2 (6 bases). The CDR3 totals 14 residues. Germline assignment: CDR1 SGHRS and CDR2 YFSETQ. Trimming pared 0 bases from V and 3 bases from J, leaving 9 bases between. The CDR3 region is CASSLVGGKETQYF. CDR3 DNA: TGCGCCAGCAGCTTGGTGGGGGGAAAAGAGACCCAGTACTTC.

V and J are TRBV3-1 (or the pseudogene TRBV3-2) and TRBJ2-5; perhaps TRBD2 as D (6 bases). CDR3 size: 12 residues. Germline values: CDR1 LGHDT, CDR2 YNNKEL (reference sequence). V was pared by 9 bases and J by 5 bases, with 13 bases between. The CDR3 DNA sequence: TGTGCCAGTACCCGGGACTTGGAGACCCAGTACTTC. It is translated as CASTRDLETQYF.

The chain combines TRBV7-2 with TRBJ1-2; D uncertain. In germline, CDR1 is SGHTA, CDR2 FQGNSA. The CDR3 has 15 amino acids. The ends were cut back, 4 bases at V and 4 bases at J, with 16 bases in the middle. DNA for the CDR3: TGTGCCAGCAGCTCGAGGGCGGTTAGGTCCTATGGCTACACCTTC. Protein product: CASSSRAVRSYGYTF.

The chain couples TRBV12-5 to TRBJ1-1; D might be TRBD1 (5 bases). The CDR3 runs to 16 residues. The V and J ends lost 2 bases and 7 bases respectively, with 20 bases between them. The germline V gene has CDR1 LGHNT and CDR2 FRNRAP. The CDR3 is CASGLMVAASGHEAFF. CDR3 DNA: TGTGCTAGTGGTTTGATGGTGGCGGCCTCCGGACATGAAGCTTTCTTT.

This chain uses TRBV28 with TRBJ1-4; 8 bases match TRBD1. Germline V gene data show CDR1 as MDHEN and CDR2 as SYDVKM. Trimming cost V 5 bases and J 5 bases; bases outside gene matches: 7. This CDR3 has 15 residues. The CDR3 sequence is CASSKHRGRNEKLFF. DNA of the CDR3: TGTGCCAGCAGTAAACACAGGGGGAGGAATGAAAAACTGTTTTTT.

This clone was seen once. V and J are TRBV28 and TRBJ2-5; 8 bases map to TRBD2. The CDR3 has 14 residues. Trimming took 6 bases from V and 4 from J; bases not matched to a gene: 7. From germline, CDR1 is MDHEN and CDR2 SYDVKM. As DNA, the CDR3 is TGTGCCAGCAGCCACGGACTAGCTTCAGAGACCCAGTACTTC. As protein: CASSHGLASETQYF.

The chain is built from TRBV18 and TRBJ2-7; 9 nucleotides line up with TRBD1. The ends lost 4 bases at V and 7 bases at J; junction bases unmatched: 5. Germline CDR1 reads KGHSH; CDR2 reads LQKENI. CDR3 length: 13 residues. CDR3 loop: CASSRDRGKEQYF. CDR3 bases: TGTGCCAGCTCACGCGACAGGGGGAAGGAGCAGTACTTC.

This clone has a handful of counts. In DNA, the CDR3 is TGTGCCAGCATCCCGGGACAGGGGGCCCTCTGGTTCCCCCCTGAAGCTTTCTTT. This encodes CASIPGQGALWFPPEAFF. V and J are TRBV7-9 and TRBJ1-1; 12 nucleotides agree with TRBD1. In germline, CDR1 is SEHNR, CDR2 FQNEAQ (reference sequence). After removal of 7 bases from V and 6 bases from J, the junction contained 18 bases not matched to a gene. The CDR3 contains 18 residues.

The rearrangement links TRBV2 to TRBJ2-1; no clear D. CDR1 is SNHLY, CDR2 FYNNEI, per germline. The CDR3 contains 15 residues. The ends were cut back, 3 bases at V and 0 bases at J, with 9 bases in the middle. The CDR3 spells CASSDRWSSYNEQFF. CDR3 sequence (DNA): TGTGCCAGCAGTGACAGATGGAGCTCCTACAATGAGCAGTTCTTC.

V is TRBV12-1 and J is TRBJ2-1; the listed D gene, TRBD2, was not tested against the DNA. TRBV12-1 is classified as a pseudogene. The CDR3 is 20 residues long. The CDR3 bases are TGTGCCAGCAGCCCCCGGGGTAGCGGGGGGCACTATCTCTCCTACAATGAGCAGTTCTTC. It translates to CASSPRGSGGHYLSYNEQFF.

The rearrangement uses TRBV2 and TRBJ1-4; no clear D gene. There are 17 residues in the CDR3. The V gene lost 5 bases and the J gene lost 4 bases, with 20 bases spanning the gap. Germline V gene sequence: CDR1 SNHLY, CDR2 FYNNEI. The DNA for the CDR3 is TGTGCCAGCAGTTCTAATGGTCGGAGGGTCTTTAATGAAAAACTGTTTTTT. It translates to CASSSNGRRVFNEKLFF.

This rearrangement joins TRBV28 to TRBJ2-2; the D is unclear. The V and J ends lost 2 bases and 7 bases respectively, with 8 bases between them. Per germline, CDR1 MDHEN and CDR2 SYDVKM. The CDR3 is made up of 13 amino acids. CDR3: CASSLVASGELFF. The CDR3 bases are TGTGCCAGCAGTTTAGTAGCAAGCGGGGAGCTGTTTTTT. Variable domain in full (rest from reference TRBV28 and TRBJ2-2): DVKVTQSSRYLVKRTGEKVFLECVQDMDHENMFWYRQDPGLGLRLIYFSYDVKMKEKGDIPEGYSVSREKKERFSLILESASTNQTSMYLCASSLVASGELFFGEGSRLTVL.

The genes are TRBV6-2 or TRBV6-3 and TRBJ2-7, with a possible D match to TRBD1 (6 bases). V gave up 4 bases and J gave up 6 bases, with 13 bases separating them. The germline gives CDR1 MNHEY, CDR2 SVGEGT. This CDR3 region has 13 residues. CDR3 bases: TGTGCCAGCAGTTTTCTCCCAGGGGCCGAGCAGTACTTC. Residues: CASSFLPGAEQYF.

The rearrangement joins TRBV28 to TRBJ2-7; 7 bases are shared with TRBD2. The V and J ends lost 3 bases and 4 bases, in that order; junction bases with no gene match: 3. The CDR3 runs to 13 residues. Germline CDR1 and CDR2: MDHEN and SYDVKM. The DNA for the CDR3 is TGTGCCAGCAGTTTGGGCGGGAGATACGAGCAGTACTTC. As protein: CASSLGGRYEQYF.

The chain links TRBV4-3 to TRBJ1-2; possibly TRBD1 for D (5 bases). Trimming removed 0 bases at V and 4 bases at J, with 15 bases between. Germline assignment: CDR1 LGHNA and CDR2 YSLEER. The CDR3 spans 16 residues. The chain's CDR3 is CASSQDWGGVRYGYTF. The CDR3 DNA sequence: TGCGCCAGCAGCCAAGATTGGGGCGGTGTTCGCTATGGCTACACCTTC.

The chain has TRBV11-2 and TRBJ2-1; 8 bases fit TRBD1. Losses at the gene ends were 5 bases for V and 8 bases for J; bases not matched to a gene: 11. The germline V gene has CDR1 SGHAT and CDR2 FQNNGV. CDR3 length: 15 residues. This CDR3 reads CASSQGQANVDEQFF. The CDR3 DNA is TGTGCCAGCAGCCAGGGACAGGCAAATGTCGATGAGCAGTTCTTC. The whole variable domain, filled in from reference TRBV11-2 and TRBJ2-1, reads EAGVAQSPRYKIIEKRQSVAFWCNPISGHATLYWYQQILGQGPKLLIQFQNNGVVDDSQLPKDRFSAERLKGVDSTLKIQPAKLEDSAVYLCASSQGQANVDEQFFGPGTRLTVL.

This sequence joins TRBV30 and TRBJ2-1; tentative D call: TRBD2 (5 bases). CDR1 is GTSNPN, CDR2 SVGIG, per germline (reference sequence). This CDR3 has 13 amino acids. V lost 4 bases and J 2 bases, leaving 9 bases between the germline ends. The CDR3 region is CAWNARAYNEQFF. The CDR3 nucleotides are TGTGCCTGGAATGCGCGGGCCTACAATGAGCAGTTCTTC.

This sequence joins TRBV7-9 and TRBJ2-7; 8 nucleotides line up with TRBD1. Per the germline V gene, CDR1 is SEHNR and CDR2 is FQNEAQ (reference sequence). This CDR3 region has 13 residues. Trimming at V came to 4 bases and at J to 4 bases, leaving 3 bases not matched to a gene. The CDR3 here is CASSSQGGYEQYF. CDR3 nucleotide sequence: TGTGCCAGCAGCTCACAGGGGGGTTACGAGCAGTACTTC.